This TCR beta chain comes out of a study of cytomegalovirus exposure and HLA in healthy donors. Study-wide points: Investigators reported about 160 TCR beta chains as tied to cytomegalovirus.

This table comes from immunoSEQ multiplex PCR, and its TCRdb copy is limited to in-frame clones, with some not included. The sample includes 250,000 to 400,000 clones, roughly 88% of them seen just once. Unmatched junction bases numbered 6, after V lost 1 base and J lost 0 bases. Looked up from germline, CDR1 is SGHDN and CDR2 is FVKESK. The CDR3 has 18 amino acids. Notes on this clone: Its antigen is still unknown.

This chain connects TRBV14 to TRBJ1-6, with TRBD1 identical over 7 bases. Sequencing input: PBMCs. The sequence derives from a man aged 25 to 40 in good health and CMV-seronegative. CDR3 nucleotide sequence: TGTGCCAGCAGCCAAGGGGACAGCAGGAGCTCCTATAATTCACCCCTCCACTTT. Encoded protein: CASSQGDSRSSYNSPLHF.